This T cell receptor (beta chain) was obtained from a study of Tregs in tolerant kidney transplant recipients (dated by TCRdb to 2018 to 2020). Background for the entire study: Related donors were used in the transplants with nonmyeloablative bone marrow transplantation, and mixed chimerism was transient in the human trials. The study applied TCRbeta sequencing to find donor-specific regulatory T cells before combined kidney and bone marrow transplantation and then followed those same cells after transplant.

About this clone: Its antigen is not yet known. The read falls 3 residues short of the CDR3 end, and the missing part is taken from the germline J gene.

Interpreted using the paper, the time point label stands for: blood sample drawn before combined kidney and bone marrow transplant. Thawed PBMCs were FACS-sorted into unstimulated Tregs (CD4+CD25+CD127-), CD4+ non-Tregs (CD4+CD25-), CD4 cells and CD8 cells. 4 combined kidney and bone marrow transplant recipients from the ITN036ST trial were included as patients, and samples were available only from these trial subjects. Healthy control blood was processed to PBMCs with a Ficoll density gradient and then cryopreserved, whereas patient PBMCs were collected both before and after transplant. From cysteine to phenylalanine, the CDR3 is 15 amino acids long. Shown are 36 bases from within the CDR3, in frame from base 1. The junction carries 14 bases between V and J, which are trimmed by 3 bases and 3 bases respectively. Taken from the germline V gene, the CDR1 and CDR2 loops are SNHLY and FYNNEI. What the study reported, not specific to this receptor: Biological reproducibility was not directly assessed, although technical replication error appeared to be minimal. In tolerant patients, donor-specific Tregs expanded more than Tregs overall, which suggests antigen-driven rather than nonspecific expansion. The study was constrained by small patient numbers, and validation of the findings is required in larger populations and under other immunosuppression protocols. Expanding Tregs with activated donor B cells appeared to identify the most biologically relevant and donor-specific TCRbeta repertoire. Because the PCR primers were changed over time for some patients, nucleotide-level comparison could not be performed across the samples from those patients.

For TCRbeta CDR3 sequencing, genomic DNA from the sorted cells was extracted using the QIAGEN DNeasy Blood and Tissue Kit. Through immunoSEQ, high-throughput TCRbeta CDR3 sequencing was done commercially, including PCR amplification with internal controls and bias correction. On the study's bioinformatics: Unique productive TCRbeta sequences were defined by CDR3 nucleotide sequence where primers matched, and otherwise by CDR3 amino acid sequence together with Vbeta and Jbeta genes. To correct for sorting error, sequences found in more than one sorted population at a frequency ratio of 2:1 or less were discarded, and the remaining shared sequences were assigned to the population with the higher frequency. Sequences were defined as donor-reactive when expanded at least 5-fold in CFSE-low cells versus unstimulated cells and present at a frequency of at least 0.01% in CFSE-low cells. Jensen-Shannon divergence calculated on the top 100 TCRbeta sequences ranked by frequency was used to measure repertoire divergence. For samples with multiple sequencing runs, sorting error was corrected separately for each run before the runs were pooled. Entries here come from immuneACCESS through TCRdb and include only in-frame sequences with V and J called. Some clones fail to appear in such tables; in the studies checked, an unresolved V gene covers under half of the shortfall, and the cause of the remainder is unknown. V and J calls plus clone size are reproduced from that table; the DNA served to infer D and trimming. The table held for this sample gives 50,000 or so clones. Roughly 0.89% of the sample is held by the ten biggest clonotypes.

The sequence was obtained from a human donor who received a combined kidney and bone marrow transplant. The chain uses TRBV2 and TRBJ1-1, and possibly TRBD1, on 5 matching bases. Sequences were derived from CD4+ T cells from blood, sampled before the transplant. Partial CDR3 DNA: TGTGCCAGCAGTGATCTCAGGTGGGGGGACACTGAA. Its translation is CASSDLRWGDTE. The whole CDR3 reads CASSDLRWGDTEAFF.